The text below deals with one TCR beta chain. No antigen is known for it. This specimen belongs to a study of identical twins. Findings of the study overall: For cord blood, abundant beta clonotypes had fewer insertions, unlike memory repertoires, which showed none. Invariant MAIT and iNKT cells are populations that could partly confound zero-insertion analyses.

TCRdb recomputed calls from the 5' RACE reads with MiXCR, one row per CDR3 protein. The table lists roughly 630,000 distinct CDR3 sequences, just over 7% of them singletons. Each donor (without exception) was a healthy Caucasian. Deletions cut 2 bases from V and 6 bases from J, with 11 bases between. CDR1 is SGHAT, CDR2 FQDESV, per germline (reference sequence). The CDR3 has 14 amino acids. This same sample was also taken into another study, of yellow fever vaccine responses in identical twins.

Sample: PBMCs. The source of this sequence is a young woman in good health. The chain joins TRBV11-1 to TRBJ2-1, with D perhaps TRBD1 (6 bases). CDR3 amino acids: CASSLRDNINEQFF. CDR3 nucleotides: TGTGCCAGCAGCTTAAGGGACAACATCAATGAGCAGTTCTTC.